This TCR beta chain was retrieved from a study of T cell repertoires in cytomegalovirus infection. The overall study: Carrying CMV and the relevant HLA type showed in public TCR beta signatures. Findings and caveats of the study: Across the ex vivo response, the dominant clonotypes were HLA-C-restricted CMV-specific TCR beta clonotypes.

Per the germline V gene, CDR1 is MGHRA and CDR2 is YSYEKL. Trimming pared 1 base from V and 1 base from J, leaving 8 bases between. The CDR3 has 14 residues. This clonotype was counted a few times. No antigen is known for it. TCRdb re-derived calls from the reads in MiXCR, one entry per CDR3 protein. Of nearly 450,000 distinct CDR3 sequences in the sample, roughly a third were seen once. The sequenced material came from PBMCs. The clonotype was recovered from a human donor in good health (CMV status not recorded). Some clones in this sample may be carry-over from other donors' samples. This chain joins TRBV4-1 and TRBJ2-7; D remains ambiguous. The CDR3 coding sequence is TGCGCCAGCAGCCAAGTCCTAGTTTCCTACGAGCAGTACTTC. Translation gives CASSQVLVSYEQYF.